The 30 T cell receptor beta chains below all came from one sample that was sequenced in a study of cytomegalovirus exposure and HLA in healthy donors (dated by TCRdb to about 2017). Library generation was performed with the immunoSEQ multiplex PCR assay. For the multiplex PCR, a mixture combining 60 forward primers for TCR Vbeta segments and 13 reverse primers for TCR Jbeta segments was used. TCRdb holds this immuneACCESS table with in-frame rearrangements only. Some clones are missing; in checked studies, unresolved V genes explain under half, and the rest has no known cause. This sample comprises some 65,000 clones, about 70% of them detected only once. The ten largest clones represent over 9.5% of the sample. The specimen sequenced was PBMCs. These receptors were taken from a woman aged 25 to 39 in good health and CMV-seronegative.

This clone is medium-sized within its sample. This chain joins TRBV29-1 and TRBJ1-2; 9 bases map to TRBD1. J lost 4 bases, V lost 1 base, and 4 bases had no gene match. This CDR3 contains 14 residues. Per germline, CDR1 SQVTM and CDR2 ANQGSEA. Written as DNA, the CDR3 is TGCAGCGTTGAAGGCACAGGGGGCGTCTATGGCTACACCTTC. Translating it yields CSVEGTGGVYGYTF.

This clone was seen just once. This chain links TRBV5-1 with TRBJ2-6; D might be TRBD1 (6 bases). The CDR3 totals 16 residues. From germline, CDR1 is SGHRS and CDR2 YFSETQ. V was pared by 3 bases and J by 2 bases, with 12 bases between. The CDR3 nucleotides are TGCGCCAGCAGCTCCCAGACAGGTACTGGGGCCAACGTCCTGACTTTC. It encodes CASSSQTGTGANVLTF.

The rearrangement joins TRBV7-2 to TRBJ1-6, with D unresolved. From germline, CDR1 is SGHTA and CDR2 FQGNSA. CDR3 length: 18 residues. The ends were cut back, 3 bases at V and 1 base at J, with 16 bases in the middle. Here the CDR3 DNA reads TGTGCCAGCAGCTTGGGTCGTGGAGGGAGGTCCTATAATTCACCCCTCCACTTT. This sequence encodes CASSLGRGGRSYNSPLHF.

V and J are TRBV5-1 and TRBJ1-2; D is uncertain. The CDR3 has 13 residues. CDR1 is SGHRS and CDR2 is YFSETQ in the germline V gene. Trimming removed 5 bases at V and 0 bases at J, with 8 bases between. The CDR3 loop is CASRVRSNYGYTF. The CDR3, as DNA: TGCGCCAGCAGGGTCAGGTCTAACTATGGCTACACCTTC.

The genes are TRBV19 and TRBJ1-1, with D uncertain. V was pared by 1 base and J by 3 bases, with 6 bases between. This CDR3 is built from 13 residues. Germline-derived CDR1 and CDR2 are LNHDA and SQIVND (reference sequence). The CDR3 coding sequence is TGTGCCAGTAGTATAGCCGGGTACACTGAAGCTTTCTTT. Translated: CASSIAGYTEAFF.

This clone was seen more than once but under ten times. The chain is built from TRBV21-1 and TRBJ1-6; the table assigns TRBD1, which was not confirmed against the DNA. TRBV21-1 constitutes a pseudogene. This CDR3 comprises 16 residues. CDR3 amino acids: CASSLQGDSYNSPLHF. CDR3 DNA: TGTGCCAGCAGCTTACAGGGGGACTCCTATAATTCACCCCTCCACTTT.

The chain joins TRBV6-1 to TRBJ2-3, with 10 bases fitting TRBD2. Losses at the gene ends were 0 bases for V and 2 bases for J; bases not matched to a gene: 5. The length of the CDR3 is 17 residues. Per germline, CDR1 MNHNS and CDR2 SASEGT. Written as DNA, the CDR3 is TGTGCCAGCAGTGAAGCGAGCGGGGGGGCCTTCACAGATACGCAGTATTTT. It yields the protein CASSEASGGAFTDTQYF.

CDR3 in amino acids: CASSASMTGNGYTF. The CDR3 bases are TGTGCCAGCAGCGCCTCGATGACAGGGAATGGCTACACCTTC. The V call is TRBV6-5, the J call TRBJ1-2, with 7 positions matching TRBD1. The trim removed 6 bases at V and 6 bases at J, leaving 10 bases unmatched. Germline values: CDR1 MNHEY, CDR2 SVGAGI. CDR3 size: 14 residues.

This clone was found a few times. The chain recombines TRBV4-1 with TRBJ1-5, with TRBD1 as a possible D gene (6 bases). This CDR3 has 15 amino acids. CDR1 is MGHRA, CDR2 YSYEKL, per germline. V was shortened by 0 bases and J by 3 bases, with 9 bases between the two germline ends. As DNA, the CDR3 is TGCGCCAGCAGCCAAGATTTGGGGGCCAATCAGCCCCAGCATTTT. Encoded protein: CASSQDLGANQPQHF.

This chain uses TRBV19 with TRBJ1-6; the D is unclear. The CDR3 is 12 amino acids. CDR1 is LNHDA, CDR2 SQIVND, per germline (reference sequence). V shed 6 bases and J shed 7 bases, with 7 bases lying between them. The CDR3 coding sequence is TGTGCCAGTAGGGCACCAAATTCACCCCTCCACTTT. Translating gives CASRAPNSPLHF.

The V gene is TRBV29-1, the J gene TRBJ1-2, with a possible D match to TRBD1 (6 bases). The CDR3 has 12 amino acids. The V end was cut by 7 bases, the J end by 5 bases, with 14 bases between. Germline CDR1 reads SQVTM; CDR2 reads ANQGSEA. The CDR3 sequence: CSAAIGQYGYTF. In DNA, the CDR3 is TGCAGCGCCGCGATTGGACAGTATGGCTACACCTTC.

V and J are TRBV29-1 and TRBJ1-4; possibly TRBD1 for D (5 bases). Germline loops: CDR1 SQVTM, CDR2 ANQGSEA. The CDR3 is 14 amino acids. Deletions cut 3 bases from V and 5 bases from J, with 13 bases between. CDR3 region: CSVDIVGGNEKLFF. The CDR3 DNA sequence: TGCAGCGTTGACATCGTGGGGGGGAATGAAAAACTGTTTTTT.

This clone has more than one count but fewer than ten. V is TRBV6-1 and J is TRBJ2-3; 10 nucleotides agree with TRBD1. CDR3 length equals 15 residues. Germline trimming cut 7 bases from V and 6 bases from J; bases unmatched to any gene: 10. Germline values: CDR1 MNHNS, CDR2 SASEGT. The CDR3 sequence is CASTDRGRRSDTQYF. The CDR3 nucleotides read TGTGCCAGCACAGACAGGGGGCGACGATCCGATACGCAGTATTTT.

The rearrangement joins TRBV5-1 to TRBJ1-6; D may be TRBD1 (5 bases). Trimming cost V 4 bases and J 5 bases, with 16 bases left between them. Germline assignment: CDR1 SGHRS and CDR2 YFSETQ. The CDR3 has 16 amino acids. CDR3 region: CASSRANGGDNSPLHF. CDR3 in DNA: TGCGCCAGCAGCCGGGCTAATGGAGGGGATAATTCACCCCTCCACTTT.

The chain links TRBV7-2 to TRBJ2-7; TRBD1 matches 8 bases. V was pared by 1 base and J by 1 base, with 3 bases of the junction left unmatched. The CDR3 totals 15 residues. Germline CDR1 and CDR2: SGHTA and FQGNSA. For the CDR3, the DNA is TGTGCCAGCAGCTTAGAACAGGGGGTGTCCTACGAGCAGTACTTC. Amino acid sequence: CASSLEQGVSYEQYF.

This clone has only one observation. The chain is built from TRBV5-1 and TRBJ1-5; 10 bases align to TRBD1. The germline CDR1 and CDR2 sequences are SGHRS and YFSETQ. Trimming took 3 bases from V and 7 from J; bases not matched to a gene: 4. CDR3 length: 14 residues. CDR3 amino acids: CASSSSTGGQPQHF. The CDR3 DNA sequence: TGCGCCAGCAGCTCCTCGACAGGGGGCCAGCCCCAGCATTTT.

This clone was seen only once. V gene TRBV5-6 combines with J gene TRBJ2-6, with a possible D match to TRBD2 (6 bases). Looked up from germline, CDR1 is SGHDT and CDR2 is YYEEEE. V lost 0 bases and J lost 1, with 17 bases in between. The CDR3 is made up of 19 amino acids. The CDR3 nucleotides are TGTGCCAGCAGCTTGGCCGGGGTTTCTGGGGGGTCTGGGGCCAACGTCCTGACTTTC. Translated, it gives CASSLAGVSGGSGANVLTF.

This clone came up a few times. Given the absence of the conserved phenylalanine or tryptophan at the CDR3 end, a read error is likely. This chain links TRBV7-6 with TRBJ2-3; the D gene is possibly TRBD2 (5 bases). CDR3 size: 13 residues. CDR1 is SGHVS, CDR2 FNYEAQ, per germline. V lost 6 bases and J lost 8, with 15 bases in between. The CDR3 loop is CASSLEGAGTQYV. In DNA form, the CDR3 reads TGTGCCAGCAGTCTTGAGGGTGCGGGTACGCAGTATGTT.

The chain joins TRBV19 to TRBJ2-1, with a tentative D call TRBD1 (6 bases). In germline, CDR1 is LNHDA, CDR2 SQIVND (reference sequence). The CDR3 is 14 residues long. With 9 bases removed from V and 3 bases from J, the gap between germline ends came to 15 bases. The CDR3: CASSTGNRYNEQFF. The CDR3 nucleotides are TGTGCCAGCTCAACAGGGAACCGCTACAATGAGCAGTTCTTC.

The chain has TRBV5-1 and TRBJ1-2; D may be TRBD1 (5 bases). The germline gives CDR1 SGHRS, CDR2 YFSETQ. V was trimmed by 3 bases and J by 2 bases, leaving 5 bases between them. The CDR3 is 12 amino acids. The CDR3 sequence is CASSSGNYGYTF. The CDR3 region has the DNA TGCGCCAGCAGCTCAGGGAACTATGGCTACACCTTC.

This clone was seen only a few times. The chain joins TRBV6-1 to TRBJ2-1; tentatively, D is TRBD2 (6 bases). Looked up from germline, CDR1 is MNHNS and CDR2 is SASEGT. The CDR3 is made up of 17 amino acids. V lost 4 bases and J 0 bases, leaving 16 bases between the germline ends. CDR3 loop: CASSAPTGVSSYNEQFF. As DNA, the CDR3 is TGTGCCAGCAGTGCCCCCACGGGGGTAAGCTCCTACAATGAGCAGTTCTTC.

The rearrangement uses TRBV4-3 and TRBJ2-1, with D unresolved. Germline V gives CDR1 LGHNA, CDR2 YSLEER. The CDR3 length is 17 residues. The V and J ends lost 1 base and 0 bases respectively, with 13 bases between them. CDR3 nucleotide sequence: TGCGCCAGCAGCCAAGTGGCACAGCTCAGCTCCTACAATGAGCAGTTCTTC. Amino acids: CASSQVAQLSSYNEQFF.

The chain uses TRBV5-4 and TRBJ2-2, with D maybe TRBD2 (5 bases). CDR1 and CDR2 from the germline V gene are SGHNT and YYREEE (reference sequence). Trimming removed 3 bases from V and 4 bases from J, with 10 bases in between. This CDR3 has 14 residues. The CDR3 spells CASSSDYGTGELFF. As DNA, the CDR3 is TGTGCCAGCAGCTCTGACTACGGCACCGGGGAGCTGTTTTTT.

The chain links TRBV4-1 to TRBJ2-7; D uncertain. Deletions cut 2 bases from V and 0 bases from J, with 8 bases between. The CDR3 runs 14 residues. Germline V gives CDR1 MGHRA, CDR2 YSYEKL. The CDR3 DNA follows: TGCGCCAGCAGCCAACCCTCCGTCTCCTACGAGCAGTACTTC. Its protein is CASSQPSVSYEQYF.

The CDR3 nucleotides are TGCGCCAGCAGCTTGGGGGGGCATGGAAACACCATATATTTT. Translation: CASSLGGHGNTIYF. The chain links TRBV5-1 to TRBJ1-3; the D gene is possibly TRBD1 (6 bases). V was shortened by 0 bases and J by 3 bases, with 7 bases between the two germline ends. CDR3 length: 14 amino acids. From germline, CDR1 is SGHRS and CDR2 YFSETQ.

The rearrangement links TRBV7-2 to TRBJ1-5; D not certain. V gave up 3 bases and J gave up 5 bases, with 11 bases separating them. There are 14 residues in the CDR3. Germline CDR1 and CDR2: SGHTA and FQGNSA. Here the CDR3 DNA reads TGTGCCAGCAGCTTTTACCAGAACCATCAGCCCCAGCATTTT. This gives the protein CASSFYQNHQPQHF.

This clone has just a few counts. CDR3 in DNA: TGTGCCAGCAGCCCCGGCAGGGGCGAACGCGAAGCTTTCTTT. Amino acids: CASSPGRGEREAFF. The V call is TRBV5-4, the J call TRBJ1-1; maybe TRBD1 (6 bases). The length of the CDR3 is 14 residues. V dropped 4 bases and J dropped 8 bases, with 18 bases sitting between them. Germline V gene lookup returns CDR1 SGHNT and CDR2 YYREEE (reference sequence).

V is TRBV9 and J is TRBJ1-1; no clear D gene. The germline V gene encodes CDR1 SGDLS and CDR2 YYNGEE. V lost 0 bases and J lost 5, with 17 bases in between. This CDR3 has 16 residues. The CDR3 coding sequence is TGTGCCAGCAGCGTAGGGCCTGGAGCGGCCCTAACTGAAGCTTTCTTT. The encoded protein is CASSVGPGAALTEAFF.

For the CDR3, the DNA is TGTGCCAGCAGCTTCGGACAGGGGGCGAGTGAAGCTTTCTTT. Translation gives CASSFGQGASEAFF. The chain joins TRBV7-8 to TRBJ1-1; 11 bases line up with TRBD1. CDR3 length: 14 residues. Germline CDR1 reads SGHVS; CDR2 reads FQNEAQ. V shed 3 bases, J shed 7 bases, and the junction held 4 bases outside the gene matches.

This clone was detected once. The rearrangement uses TRBV5-1 and TRBJ2-5, with 11 bases that match TRBD2. Germline trimming cut 5 bases from V and 3 bases from J; bases unmatched to any gene: 15. The length of the CDR3 is 18 residues. Germline V gives CDR1 SGHRS, CDR2 YFSETQ. The CDR3 DNA reads as TGCGCCAGCAGGGACCCCCCAGTGACGGGACTAGCGGAAGAGACCCAGTACTTC. Its translation is CASRDPPVTGLAEETQYF. The variable domain in full, completed from reference TRBV5-1 and TRBJ2-5, reads KAGVTQTPRYLIKTRGQQVTLSCSPISGHRSVSWYQQTPGQGLQFLFEYFSETQRNKGNFPGRFSGRQFSNSRSEMNVSTLELGDSALYLCASRDPPVTGLAEETQYFGPGTRLLVL.